The rows below give T cell receptor beta chains drawn from one sample of a study of blood T cell repertoires in COVID-19. Produced via immunoSEQ multiplex PCR; TCRdb's table is partial and in-frame only. The table lists 200,000 to 250,000 clones, about 85% of them singletons. Sequenced: peripheral blood. The receptors shown here come from a man younger than 45 with active or convalescent COVID-19. The CDR3 runs from the conserved cysteine through the conserved F or W.

v_gene	j_gene	CDR3aa
TRBV10-1	TRBJ2-2	CASPRLAGGPGETGELFF
TRBV14	TRBJ1-2	CASSQDPLWRYGGYTF
TRBV11-2	TRBJ2-2	CASSLRGVSTGELFF
TRBV7-2	TRBJ1-2	CASSWDVRGGYTF
TRBV28	TRBJ2-7	CASSLVGGPYEQYF
TRBV4-1	TRBJ2-7	CASSQRRSYEQYF
TRBV28	TRBJ2-7	CASSLPGVPTYEQYF
TRBV7-2	TRBJ1-3	CASSYGGSSGNTIYF
TRBV28	TRBJ1-5	CASSLPFRGTSNQPQHF
TRBV18	TRBJ1-1	CASSPLGGTEAFF
TRBV28	TRBJ1-6	CASTPSGARNSPLHF
TRBV29-1	TRBJ1-1	CSVTQGATEAFF
TRBV28	TRBJ1-2	CASSSTGKANYGYTF
TRBV6-2/TRBV6-3	TRBJ2-3	CASSRTGSDTQYF
TRBV30	TRBJ2-1	CAWSGLAGVLGEQFF
TRBV4-1	TRBJ2-5	CASSQYNSYETQYF
TRBV6-6	TRBJ1-3	CASSYEGSGNTIYF
TRBV4-1	TRBJ1-6	CASSLLSQGVNNSPLHF
TRBV9	TRBJ2-1	CASSYRDIRDEQFF
TRBV4-3	TRBJ2-6	CASSQGQGSGANVLTF
TRBV7-2	TRBJ2-3	CASSSLAGADTQYF
TRBV10-3	TRBJ1-1	CAISEWEGVNTEAFF
TRBV6-5	TRBJ2-7	CASSYKGQAGHEQYF
TRBV18	TRBJ1-1	CASSGDMNTEAFF
TRBV28	TRBJ2-1	CASSDPRDKVYNEQFF
TRBV30	TRBJ1-5	CAWSVPIGANQPQHF
TRBV9	TRBJ1-6	CASSADGGSVNSPLHF
TRBV7-2	TRBJ1-2	CASSLTSGQGAGGYTF
TRBV27	TRBJ2-1	CASSLSEGSAYNEQFF
TRBV27	TRBJ1-1	CASSPQGAGNEAFF
TRBV11-3	TRBJ2-3	CASSLGGRGSTDTQYF
TRBV4-3	TRBJ1-1	CASSVTPTRPEAFF
TRBV6-6	TRBJ1-6	CASGQGASVLHF
TRBV6-2/TRBV6-3	TRBJ2-3	CASSSGEPTDTQYF
TRBV30	TRBJ1-4	CAWSVSGTRWSEKLFF
TRBV19	TRBJ2-3	CASSNQRGGTDTQYF
TRBV6-5	TRBJ1-6	CASSQQGTNSPLHF
TRBV2	TRBJ1-2	CASEPGHELGGYTF
TRBV7-2	TRBJ2-2	CASRQGRQTGELFF
TRBV6-2/TRBV6-3	TRBJ2-7	CASSSVGLAVEQYF